The T cell receptor beta chain described here comes from a study of T cells in severe cutaneous drug reactions. Turning to the study itself: Enrollment required a probable or definite RegiSCAR diagnosis of SJS/TEN or DRESS. Patients in acute or recovery stage gave blister fluids/cells and PBMC.

Overall study findings and caveats: One public TCRbeta CDR3 appeared in all seven blister samples, averaging 13.57%.

TCR subtype-specific primers in iRepertoire multiplex PCR prepared libraries for bulk and single-cell sequencing. Bulk TCR beta libraries: multiplex PCR with V-, D- and J-region primers. TCRdb reanalyzed the multiplex PCR reads and collapses them to one entry per CDR3 protein, without DNA. Recorded for this sample: 1,200 or so distinct CDR3 sequences. The patients sequenced had a carbamazepine-induced Stevens-Johnson syndrome or toxic epidermal necrolysis reaction. This clonotype counts as medium-sized by frequency. The antigen is undetermined. The specimen was cells from a skin blister. The sequence derives from a human donor with Stevens-Johnson syndrome, a severe cutaneous drug reaction.

The CDR3 region is CSVESLTDRLAGGMDTQYF. The chain recombines TRBV29-1 with TRBJ2-3; as DNA is missing, the TRBD2 call by TCRdb cannot be tested. From germline, CDR1 is SQVTM and CDR2 ANQGSEA. The CDR3 sequence is 19 residues long.